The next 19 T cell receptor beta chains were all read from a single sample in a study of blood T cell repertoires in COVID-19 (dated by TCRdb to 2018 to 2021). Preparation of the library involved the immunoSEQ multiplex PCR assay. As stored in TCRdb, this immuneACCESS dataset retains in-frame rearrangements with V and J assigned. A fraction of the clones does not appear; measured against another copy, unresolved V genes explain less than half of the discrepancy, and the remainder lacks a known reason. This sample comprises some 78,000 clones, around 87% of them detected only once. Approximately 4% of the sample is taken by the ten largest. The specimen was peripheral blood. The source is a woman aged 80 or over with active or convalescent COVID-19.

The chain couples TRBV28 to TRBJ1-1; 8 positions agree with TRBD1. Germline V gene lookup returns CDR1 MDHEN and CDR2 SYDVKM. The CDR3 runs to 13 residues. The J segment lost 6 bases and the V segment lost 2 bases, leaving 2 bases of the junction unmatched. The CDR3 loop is CASSLRDRPEAFF. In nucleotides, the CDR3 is TGTGCCAGCAGTTTAAGGGACAGGCCTGAAGCTTTCTTT.

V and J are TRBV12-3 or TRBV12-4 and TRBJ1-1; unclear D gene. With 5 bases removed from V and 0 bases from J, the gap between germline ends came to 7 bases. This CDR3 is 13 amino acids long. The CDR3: CASSLQMNTEAFF. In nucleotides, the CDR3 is TGTGCCAGCAGTCTACAGATGAACACTGAAGCTTTCTTT.

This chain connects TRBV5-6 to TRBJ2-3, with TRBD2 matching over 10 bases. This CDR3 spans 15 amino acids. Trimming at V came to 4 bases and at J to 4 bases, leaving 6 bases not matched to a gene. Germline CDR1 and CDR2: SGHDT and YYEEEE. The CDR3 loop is CASSPLAGVADTQYF. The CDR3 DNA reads TGTGCCAGCAGCCCTCTAGCGGGAGTAGCAGATACGCAGTATTTT.

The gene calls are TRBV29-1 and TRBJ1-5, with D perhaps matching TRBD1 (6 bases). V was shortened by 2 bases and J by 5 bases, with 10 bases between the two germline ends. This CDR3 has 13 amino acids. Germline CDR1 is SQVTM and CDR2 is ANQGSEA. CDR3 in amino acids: CSVETGRDQPQHF. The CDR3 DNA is TGCAGCGTTGAAACAGGGCGAGATCAGCCCCAGCATTTT.

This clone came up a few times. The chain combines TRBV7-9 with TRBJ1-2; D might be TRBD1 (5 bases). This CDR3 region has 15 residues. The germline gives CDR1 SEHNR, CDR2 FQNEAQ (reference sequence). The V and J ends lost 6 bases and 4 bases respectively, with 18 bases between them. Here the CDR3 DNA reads TGTGCCAGCAGTCGTAGCGCGGGGGACGGCTATGGCTACACCTTC. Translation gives CASSRSAGDGYGYTF.

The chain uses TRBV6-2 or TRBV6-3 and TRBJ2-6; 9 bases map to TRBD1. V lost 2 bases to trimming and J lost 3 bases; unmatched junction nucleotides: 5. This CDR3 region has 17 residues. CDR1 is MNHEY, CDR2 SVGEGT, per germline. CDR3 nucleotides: TGTGCCAGCAGTTACGGGACAGGGCTGATTGGGGCCAACGTCCTGACTTTC. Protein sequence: CASSYGTGLIGANVLTF.

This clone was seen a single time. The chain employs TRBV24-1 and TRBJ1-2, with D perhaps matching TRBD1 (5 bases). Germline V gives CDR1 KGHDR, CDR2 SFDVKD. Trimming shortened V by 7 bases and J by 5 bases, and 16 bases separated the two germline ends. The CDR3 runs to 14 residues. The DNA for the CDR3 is TGTGCCACCAGGCCTAAGGACATGTTTTATGGCTACACCTTC. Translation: CATRPKDMFYGYTF.

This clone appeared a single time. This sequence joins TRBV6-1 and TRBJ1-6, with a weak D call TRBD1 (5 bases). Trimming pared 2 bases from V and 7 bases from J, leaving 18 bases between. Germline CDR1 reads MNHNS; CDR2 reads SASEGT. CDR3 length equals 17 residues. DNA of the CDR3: TGTGCCAGCAGTGAAATTTTTGCGGGGGGATCGAATTCACCCCTCCACTTT. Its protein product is CASSEIFAGGSNSPLHF.

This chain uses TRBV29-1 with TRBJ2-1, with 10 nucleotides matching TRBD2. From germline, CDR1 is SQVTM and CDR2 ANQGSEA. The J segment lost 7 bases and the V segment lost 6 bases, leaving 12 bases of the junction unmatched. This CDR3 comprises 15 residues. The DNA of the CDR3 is TGCAGCGTCAGGACTAGCGGTGGTGCAGGGAATGAGCAGTTCTTC. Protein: CSVRTSGGAGNEQFF.

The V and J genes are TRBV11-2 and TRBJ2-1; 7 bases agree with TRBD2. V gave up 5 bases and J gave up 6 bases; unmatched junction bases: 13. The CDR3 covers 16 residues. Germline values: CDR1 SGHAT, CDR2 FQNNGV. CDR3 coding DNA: TGTGCCAGCAGCAATGGACGCGGGAGTTATGGCAATGAGCAGTTCTTC. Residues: CASSNGRGSYGNEQFF.

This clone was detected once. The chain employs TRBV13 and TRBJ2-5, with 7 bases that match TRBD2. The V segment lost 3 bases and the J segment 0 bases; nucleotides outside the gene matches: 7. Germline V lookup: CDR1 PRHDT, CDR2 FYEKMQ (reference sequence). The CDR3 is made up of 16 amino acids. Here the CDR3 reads CASSFASGGYQETQYF. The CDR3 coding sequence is TGTGCCAGCAGCTTCGCTAGCGGAGGGTACCAAGAGACCCAGTACTTC.

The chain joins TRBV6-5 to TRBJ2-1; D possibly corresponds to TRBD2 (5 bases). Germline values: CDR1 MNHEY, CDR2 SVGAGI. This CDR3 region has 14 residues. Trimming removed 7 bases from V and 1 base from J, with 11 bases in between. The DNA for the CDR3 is TGTGCCAGCATATTCGGGGAGTCCTACAATGAGCAGTTCTTC. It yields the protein CASIFGESYNEQFF.

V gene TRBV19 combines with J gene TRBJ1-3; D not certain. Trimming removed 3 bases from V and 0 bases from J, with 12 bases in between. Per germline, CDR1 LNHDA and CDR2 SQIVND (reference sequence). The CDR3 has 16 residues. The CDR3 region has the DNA TGTGCCAGTAGTATTTGGTCGGGGAACTCTGGAAACACCATATATTTT. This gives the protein CASSIWSGNSGNTIYF.

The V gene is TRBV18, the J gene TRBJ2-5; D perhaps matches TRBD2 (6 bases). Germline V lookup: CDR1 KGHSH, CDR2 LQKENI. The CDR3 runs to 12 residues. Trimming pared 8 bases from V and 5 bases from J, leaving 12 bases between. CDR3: CASAIADETQYF. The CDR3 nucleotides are TGTGCCAGCGCCATAGCGGACGAGACCCAGTACTTC.

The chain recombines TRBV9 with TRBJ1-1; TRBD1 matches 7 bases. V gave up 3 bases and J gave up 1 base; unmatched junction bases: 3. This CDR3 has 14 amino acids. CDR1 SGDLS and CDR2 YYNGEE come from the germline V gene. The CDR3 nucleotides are TGTGCCAGCAGCGAACGACAGGGGAACACTGAAGCTTTCTTT. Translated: CASSERQGNTEAFF. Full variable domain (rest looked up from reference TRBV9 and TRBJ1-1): DSGVTQTPKHLITATGQRVTLRCSPRSGDLSVYWYQQSLDQGLQFLIQYYNGEERAKGNILERFSAQQFPDLHSELNLSSLELGDSALYFCASSERQGNTEAFFGQGTRLTVV.

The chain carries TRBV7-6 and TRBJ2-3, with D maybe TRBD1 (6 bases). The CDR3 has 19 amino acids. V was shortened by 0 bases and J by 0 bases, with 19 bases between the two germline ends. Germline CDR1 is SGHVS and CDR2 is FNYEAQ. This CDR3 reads CASSLALTFPGVSTDTQYF. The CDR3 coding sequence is TGTGCCAGCAGCTTAGCGCTAACGTTTCCAGGGGTTAGCACAGATACGCAGTATTTT.

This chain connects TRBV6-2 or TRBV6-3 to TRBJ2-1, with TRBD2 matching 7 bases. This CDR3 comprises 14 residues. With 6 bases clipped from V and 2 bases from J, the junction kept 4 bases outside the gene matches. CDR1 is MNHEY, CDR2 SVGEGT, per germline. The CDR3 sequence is CASSPSGTYNEQFF. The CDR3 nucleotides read TGTGCCAGCAGCCCTAGCGGAACCTACAATGAGCAGTTCTTC.

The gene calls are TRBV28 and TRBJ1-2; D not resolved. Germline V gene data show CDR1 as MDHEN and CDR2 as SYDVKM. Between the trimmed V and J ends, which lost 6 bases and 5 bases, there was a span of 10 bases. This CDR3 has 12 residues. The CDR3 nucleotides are TGTGCCAGCAGGTTGGCGGGGTATGGCTACACCTTC. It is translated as CASRLAGYGYTF.

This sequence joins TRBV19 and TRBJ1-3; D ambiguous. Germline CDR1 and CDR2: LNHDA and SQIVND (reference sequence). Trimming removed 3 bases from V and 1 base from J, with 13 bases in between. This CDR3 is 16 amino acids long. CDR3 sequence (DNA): TGTGCCAGTAGTATCCCATCGGGCGGGTCTGGAAACACCATATATTTT. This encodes CASSIPSGGSGNTIYF.